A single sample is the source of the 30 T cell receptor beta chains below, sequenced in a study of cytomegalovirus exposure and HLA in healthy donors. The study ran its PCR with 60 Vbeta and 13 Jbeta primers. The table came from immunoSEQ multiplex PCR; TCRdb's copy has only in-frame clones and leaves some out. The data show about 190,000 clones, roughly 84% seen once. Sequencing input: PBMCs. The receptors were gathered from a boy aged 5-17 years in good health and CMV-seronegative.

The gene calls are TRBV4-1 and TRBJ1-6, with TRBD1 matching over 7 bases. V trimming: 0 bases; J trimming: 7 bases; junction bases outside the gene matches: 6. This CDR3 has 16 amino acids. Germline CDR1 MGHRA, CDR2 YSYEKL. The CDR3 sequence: CASSQDLGQINSPLHF. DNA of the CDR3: TGCGCCAGCAGCCAAGATTTGGGACAGATAAATTCACCCCTCCACTTT.

The CDR3 reads CASSQDELLAGGNTDTQYF. Written as DNA, the CDR3 is TGTGCCAGCAGCCAAGACGAGTTACTAGCGGGAGGGAACACAGATACGCAGTATTTT. The gene calls are TRBV4-2 and TRBJ2-3; 13 positions match TRBD2. The CDR3 has 19 residues. Per the germline V gene, CDR1 is LGHNA and CDR2 is YNFKEQ. J lost 2 bases, V lost 0 bases, and 8 bases had no gene match.

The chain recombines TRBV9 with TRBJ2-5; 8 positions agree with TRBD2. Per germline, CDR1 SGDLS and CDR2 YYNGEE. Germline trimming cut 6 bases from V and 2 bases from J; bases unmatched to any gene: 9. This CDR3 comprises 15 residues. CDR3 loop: CASNREGQLQETQYF. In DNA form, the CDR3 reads TGTGCCAGCAACCGGGAGGGGCAGCTTCAAGAGACCCAGTACTTC.

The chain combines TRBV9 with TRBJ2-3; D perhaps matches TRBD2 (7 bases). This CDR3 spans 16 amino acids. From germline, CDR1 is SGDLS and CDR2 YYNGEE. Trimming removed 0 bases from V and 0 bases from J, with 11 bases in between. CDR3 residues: CASSVGRGGSTDTQYF. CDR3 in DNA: TGTGCCAGCAGCGTAGGTCGCGGGGGCAGCACAGATACGCAGTATTTT.

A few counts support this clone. CDR3 loop: CASSQVAGTFDEQYF. The CDR3 DNA reads TGCGCCAGCAGCCAAGTCGCGGGAACTTTTGACGAGCAGTACTTC. V and J are TRBV4-1 and TRBJ2-7; a possible D gene is TRBD2 (6 bases). The CDR3 sequence is 15 residues long. Trimming pared 1 base from V and 5 bases from J, leaving 15 bases between. The germline CDR1 and CDR2 sequences are MGHRA and YSYEKL.

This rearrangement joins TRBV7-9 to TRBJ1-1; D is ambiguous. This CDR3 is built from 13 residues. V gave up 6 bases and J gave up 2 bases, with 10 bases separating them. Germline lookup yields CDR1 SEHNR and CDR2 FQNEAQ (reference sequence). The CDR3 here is CASRKGVNTEAFF. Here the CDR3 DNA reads TGTGCCAGCAGAAAGGGAGTCAACACTGAAGCTTTCTTT.

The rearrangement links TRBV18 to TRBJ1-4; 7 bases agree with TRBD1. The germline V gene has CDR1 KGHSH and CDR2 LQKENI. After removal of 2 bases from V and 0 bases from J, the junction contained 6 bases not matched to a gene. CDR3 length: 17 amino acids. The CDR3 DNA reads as TGTGCCAGCTCACCATCCTGGGACAGTTCAACTAATGAAAAACTGTTTTTT. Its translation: CASSPSWDSSTNEKLFF.

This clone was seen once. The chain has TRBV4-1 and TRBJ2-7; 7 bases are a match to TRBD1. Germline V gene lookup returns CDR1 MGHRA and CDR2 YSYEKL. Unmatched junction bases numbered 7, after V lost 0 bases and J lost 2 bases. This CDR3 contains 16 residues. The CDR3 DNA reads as TGCGCCAGCAGCCAAGATAGGGGACAGACCACCTACGAGCAGTACTTC. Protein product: CASSQDRGQTTYEQYF.

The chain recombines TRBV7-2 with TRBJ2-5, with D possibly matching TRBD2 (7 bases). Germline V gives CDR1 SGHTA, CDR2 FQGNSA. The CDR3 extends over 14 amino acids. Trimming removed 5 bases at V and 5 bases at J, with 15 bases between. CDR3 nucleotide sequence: TGTGCCAGCAGCCCCGGGGGGAGGGGGGAGACCCAGTACTTC. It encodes CASSPGGRGETQYF. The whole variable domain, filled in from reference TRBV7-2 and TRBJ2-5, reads GAGVSQSPSNKVTEKGKDVELRCDPISGHTALYWYRQSLGQGLEFLIYFQGNSAPDKSGLPSDRFSAERTGGSVSTLTIQRTQQEDSAVYLCASSPGGRGETQYFGPGTRLLVL.

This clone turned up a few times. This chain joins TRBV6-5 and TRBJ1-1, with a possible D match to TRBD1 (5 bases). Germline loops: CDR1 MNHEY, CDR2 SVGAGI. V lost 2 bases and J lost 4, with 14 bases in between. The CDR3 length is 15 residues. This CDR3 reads CASSYREDGGTEAFF. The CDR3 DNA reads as TGTGCCAGCAGTTACCGTGAGGACGGGGGCACTGAAGCTTTCTTT.

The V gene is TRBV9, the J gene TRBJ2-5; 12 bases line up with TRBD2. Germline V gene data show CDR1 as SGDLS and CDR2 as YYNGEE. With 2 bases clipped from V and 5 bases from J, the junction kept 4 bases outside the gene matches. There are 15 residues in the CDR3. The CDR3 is CASSVASGRVETQYF. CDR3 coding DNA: TGTGCCAGCAGCGTCGCTAGCGGGAGGGTGGAGACCCAGTACTTC.

The CDR3, as DNA: TGTGCCAGCATGGTAACTAGCGGGAGAAGAAATGAGCAGTTCTTC. Translating it yields CASMVTSGRRNEQFF. The chain joins TRBV6-1 to TRBJ2-1; 11 bases are shared with TRBD2. Germline trimming cut 7 bases from V and 7 bases from J; bases unmatched to any gene: 9. Germline CDR1 and CDR2: MNHNS and SASEGT. CDR3 length: 15 amino acids.

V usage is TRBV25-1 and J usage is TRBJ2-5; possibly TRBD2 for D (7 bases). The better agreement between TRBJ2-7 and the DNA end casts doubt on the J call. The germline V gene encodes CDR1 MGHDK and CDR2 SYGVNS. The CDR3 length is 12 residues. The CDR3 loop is CASMGGAAEQYF. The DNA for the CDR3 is TGTGCCAGCATGGGGGGGGCAGCCGAGCAGTACTTC.

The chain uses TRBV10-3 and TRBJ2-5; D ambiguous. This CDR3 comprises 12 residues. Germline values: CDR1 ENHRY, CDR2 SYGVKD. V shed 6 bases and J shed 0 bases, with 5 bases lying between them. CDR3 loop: CAIRSDQETQYF. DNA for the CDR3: TGTGCCATCAGGTCGGACCAAGAGACCCAGTACTTC.

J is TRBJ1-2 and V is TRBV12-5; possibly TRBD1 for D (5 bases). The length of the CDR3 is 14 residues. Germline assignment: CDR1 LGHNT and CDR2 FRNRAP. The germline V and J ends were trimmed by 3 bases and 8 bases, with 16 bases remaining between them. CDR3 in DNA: TGTGCTAGTGGTTTAGGGACTGCGGGGGAGGGCTACACCTTC. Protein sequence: CASGLGTAGEGYTF.

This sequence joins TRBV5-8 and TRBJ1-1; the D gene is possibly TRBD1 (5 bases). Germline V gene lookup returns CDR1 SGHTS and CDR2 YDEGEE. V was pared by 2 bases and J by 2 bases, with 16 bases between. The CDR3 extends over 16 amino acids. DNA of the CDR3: TGTGCCAGCAGCTTCGTCACAGGTTGGCAAAACACTGAAGCTTTCTTT. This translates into CASSFVTGWQNTEAFF.

CDR3 DNA sequence: TGCGCCAGCAGTTATTGGACGGGACAGGGTAATTCCGAGCAGTACTTC. Amino acid sequence: CASSYWTGQGNSEQYF. The chain is built from TRBV10-1 and TRBJ2-7, with TRBD1 identical over 9 bases. CDR3 length: 16 residues. V shed 5 bases and J 6 bases; nucleotides not matched to a gene: 14. In germline, CDR1 is WNHNN, CDR2 SYGVQD (reference sequence).

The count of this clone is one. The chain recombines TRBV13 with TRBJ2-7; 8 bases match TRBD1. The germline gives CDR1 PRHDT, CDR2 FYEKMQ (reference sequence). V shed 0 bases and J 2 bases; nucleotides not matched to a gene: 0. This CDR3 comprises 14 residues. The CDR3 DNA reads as TGTGCCAGCAGCTTAGGGACAGGGGCCTACGAGCAGTACTTC. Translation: CASSLGTGAYEQYF.

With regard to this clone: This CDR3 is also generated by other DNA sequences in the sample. The CDR3 here is CASSLGQINQPQHF. The CDR3 nucleotides read TGTGCCAGCAGCTTAGGCCAGATCAATCAGCCCCAGCATTTT. The rearrangement joins TRBV7-8 to TRBJ1-5; no reliable D call. Germline CDR1 is SGHVS and CDR2 is FQNEAQ. The V gene lost 1 base and the J gene lost 3 bases, with 7 bases spanning the gap. The CDR3 has 14 amino acids. Supplemented by reference TRBV7-8 and TRBJ1-5, the full variable domain reads GAGVSQSPRYKVAKRGQDVALRCDPISGHVSLFWYQQALGQGPEFLTYFQNEAQLDKSGLPSDRFFAERPEGSVSTLKIQRTQQEDSAVYLCASSLGQINQPQHFGDGTRLSIL.

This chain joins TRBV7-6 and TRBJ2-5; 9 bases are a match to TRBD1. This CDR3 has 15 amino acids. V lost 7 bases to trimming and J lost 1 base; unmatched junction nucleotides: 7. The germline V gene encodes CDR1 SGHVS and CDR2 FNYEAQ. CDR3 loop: CASTTDRGSQETQYF. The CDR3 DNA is TGTGCCAGCACCACCGACAGGGGGAGCCAAGAGACCCAGTACTTC.

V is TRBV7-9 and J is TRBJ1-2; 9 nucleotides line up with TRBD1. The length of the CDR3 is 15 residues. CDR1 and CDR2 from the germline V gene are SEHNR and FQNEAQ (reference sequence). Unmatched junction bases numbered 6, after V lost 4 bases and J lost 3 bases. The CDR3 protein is CASSSPDRGYYGYTF. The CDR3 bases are TGTGCCAGCAGCTCCCCTGACAGGGGGTACTATGGCTACACCTTC.

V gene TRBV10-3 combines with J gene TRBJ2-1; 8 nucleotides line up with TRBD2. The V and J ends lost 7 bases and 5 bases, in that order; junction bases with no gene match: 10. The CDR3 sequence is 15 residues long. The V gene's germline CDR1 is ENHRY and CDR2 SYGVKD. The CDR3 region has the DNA TGTGCCATCACCGGGGGGGACGGTGGTAACAATGAGCAGTTCTTC. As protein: CAITGGDGGNNEQFF.

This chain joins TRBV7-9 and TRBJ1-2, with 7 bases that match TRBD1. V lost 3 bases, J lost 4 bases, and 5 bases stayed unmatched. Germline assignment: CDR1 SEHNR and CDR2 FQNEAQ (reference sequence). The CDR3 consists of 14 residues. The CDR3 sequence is CASSFPGTAYGYTF. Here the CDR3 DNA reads TGTGCCAGCAGCTTCCCGGGGACAGCCTATGGCTACACCTTC.

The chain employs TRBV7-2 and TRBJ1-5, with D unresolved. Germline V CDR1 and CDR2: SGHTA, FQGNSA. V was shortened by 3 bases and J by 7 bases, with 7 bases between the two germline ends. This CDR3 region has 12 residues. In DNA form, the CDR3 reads TGTGCCAGCAGCTTCCGCGGACAGCCCCAGCATTTT. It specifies CASSFRGQPQHF.

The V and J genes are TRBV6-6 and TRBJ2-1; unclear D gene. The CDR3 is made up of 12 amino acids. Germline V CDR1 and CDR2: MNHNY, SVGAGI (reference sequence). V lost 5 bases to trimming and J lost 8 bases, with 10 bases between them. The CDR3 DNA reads TGTGCCAGCAGTCCGATAAGCTATGAGCAGTTCTTC. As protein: CASSPISYEQFF.

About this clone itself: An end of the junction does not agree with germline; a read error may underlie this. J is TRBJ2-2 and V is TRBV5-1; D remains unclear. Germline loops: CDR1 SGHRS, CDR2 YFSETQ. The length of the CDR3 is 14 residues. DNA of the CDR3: TGCGTCAGCAGCTCAGACTTAGTCACCGGGGAGCTGTTTTTT. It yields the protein CVSSSDLVTGELFF.

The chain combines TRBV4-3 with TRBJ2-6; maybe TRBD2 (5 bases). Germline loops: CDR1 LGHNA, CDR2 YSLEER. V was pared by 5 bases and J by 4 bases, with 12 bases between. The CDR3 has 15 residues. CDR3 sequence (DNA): TGCGCCAGCAGCGACGAGGGTAGGGGGGCCAACGTCCTGACTTTC. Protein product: CASSDEGRGANVLTF.

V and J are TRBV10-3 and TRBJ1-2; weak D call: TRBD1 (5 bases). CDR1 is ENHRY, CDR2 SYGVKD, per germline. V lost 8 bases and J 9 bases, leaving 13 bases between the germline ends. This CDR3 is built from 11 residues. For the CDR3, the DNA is TGTGCCATCGGAACGGACATCAGCTACACCTTC. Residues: CAIGTDISYTF.

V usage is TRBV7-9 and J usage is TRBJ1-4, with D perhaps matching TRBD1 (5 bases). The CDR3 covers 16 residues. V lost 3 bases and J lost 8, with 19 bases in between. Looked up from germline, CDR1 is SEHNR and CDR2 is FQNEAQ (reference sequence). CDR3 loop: CASSLGDHRGVEKLFF. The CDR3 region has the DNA TGTGCCAGCAGCTTGGGGGATCACCGGGGGGTGGAAAAACTGTTTTTT.

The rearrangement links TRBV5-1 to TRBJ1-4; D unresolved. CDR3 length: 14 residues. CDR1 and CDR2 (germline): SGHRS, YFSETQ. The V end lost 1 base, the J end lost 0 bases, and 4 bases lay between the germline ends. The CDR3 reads CASSLLATNEKLFF. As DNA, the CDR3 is TGCGCCAGCAGCTTGCTCGCAACTAATGAAAAACTGTTTTTT.